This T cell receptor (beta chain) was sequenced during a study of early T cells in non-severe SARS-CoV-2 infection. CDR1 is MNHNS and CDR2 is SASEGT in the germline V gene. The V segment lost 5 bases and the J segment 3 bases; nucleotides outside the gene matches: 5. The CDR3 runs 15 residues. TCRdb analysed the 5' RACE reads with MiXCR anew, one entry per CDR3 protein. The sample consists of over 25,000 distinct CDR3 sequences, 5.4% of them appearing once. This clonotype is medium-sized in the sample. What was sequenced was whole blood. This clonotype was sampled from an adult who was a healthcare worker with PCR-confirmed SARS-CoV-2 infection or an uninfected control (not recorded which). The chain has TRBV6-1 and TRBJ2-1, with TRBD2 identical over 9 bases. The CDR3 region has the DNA TGTGCCAGCAGTCCCGGGACTAGCCTCTACAATGAGCAGTTCTTC. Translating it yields CASSPGTSLYNEQFF.